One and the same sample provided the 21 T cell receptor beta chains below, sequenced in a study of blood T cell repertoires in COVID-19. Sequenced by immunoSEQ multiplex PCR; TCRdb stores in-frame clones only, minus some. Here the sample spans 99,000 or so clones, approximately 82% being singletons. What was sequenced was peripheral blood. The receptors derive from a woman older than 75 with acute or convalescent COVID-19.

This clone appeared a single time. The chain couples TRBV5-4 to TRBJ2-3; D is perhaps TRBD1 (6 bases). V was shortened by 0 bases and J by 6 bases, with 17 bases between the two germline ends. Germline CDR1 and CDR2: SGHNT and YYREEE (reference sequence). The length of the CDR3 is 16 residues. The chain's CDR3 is CASSLAGSGALDTQYF. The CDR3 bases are TGTGCCAGCAGCTTGGCGGGGTCAGGGGCTCTGGATACGCAGTATTTT.

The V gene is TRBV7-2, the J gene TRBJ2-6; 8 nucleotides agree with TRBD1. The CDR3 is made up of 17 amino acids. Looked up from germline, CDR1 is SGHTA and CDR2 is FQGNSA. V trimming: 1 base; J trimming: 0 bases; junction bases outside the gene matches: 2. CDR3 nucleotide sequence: TGTGCCAGCAGCTTAGTAGGGACAGGCTCTGGGGCCAACGTCCTGACTTTC. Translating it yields CASSLVGTGSGANVLTF.

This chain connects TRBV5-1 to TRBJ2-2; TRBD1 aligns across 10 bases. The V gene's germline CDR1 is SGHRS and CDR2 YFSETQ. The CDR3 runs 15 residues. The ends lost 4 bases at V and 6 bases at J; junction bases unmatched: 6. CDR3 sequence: CASSPGQGYSGELFF. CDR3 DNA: TGCGCCAGCAGCCCGGGACAGGGGTATTCCGGGGAGCTGTTTTTT.

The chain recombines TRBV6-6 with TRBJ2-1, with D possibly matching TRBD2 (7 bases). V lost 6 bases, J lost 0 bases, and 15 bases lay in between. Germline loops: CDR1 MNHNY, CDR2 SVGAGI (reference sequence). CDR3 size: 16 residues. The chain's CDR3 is CASRPRGASSYNEQFF. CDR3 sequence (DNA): TGTGCCAGCAGACCCCGGGGGGCTAGCTCCTACAATGAGCAGTTCTTC.

The CDR3 region has the DNA TGCGCCAGCAGCGTTACTAGCGAATCCTACGAGCAGTACTTC. Translated: CASSVTSESYEQYF. V gene TRBV5-1 combines with J gene TRBJ2-7, with 7 bases matching TRBD2. The CDR3 contains 14 residues. V lost 4 bases to trimming and J lost 1 base; unmatched junction nucleotides: 5. Germline assignment: CDR1 SGHRS and CDR2 YFSETQ.

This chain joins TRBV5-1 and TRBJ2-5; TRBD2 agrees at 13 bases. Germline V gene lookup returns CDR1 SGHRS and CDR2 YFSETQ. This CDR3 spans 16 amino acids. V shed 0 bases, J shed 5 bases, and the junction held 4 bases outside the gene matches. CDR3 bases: TGCGCCAGCAGCTTGGGGACTAGCGGGAGTACCGAGACCCAGTACTTC. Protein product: CASSLGTSGSTETQYF. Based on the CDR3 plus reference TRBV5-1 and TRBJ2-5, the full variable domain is KAGVTQTPRYLIKTRGQQVTLSCSPISGHRSVSWYQQTPGQGLQFLFEYFSETQRNKGNFPGRFSGRQFSNSRSEMNVSTLELGDSALYLCASSLGTSGSTETQYFGPGTRLLVL.

The CDR3 is CASSPGEETQYF. CDR3 coding DNA: TGTGCCAGCAGTCCGGGAGAAGAGACCCAGTACTTC. The V and J genes are TRBV6-5 and TRBJ2-5; D perhaps matches TRBD2 (6 bases). Germline V gives CDR1 MNHEY, CDR2 SVGAGI. V lost 5 bases and J lost 3, with 7 bases in between. CDR3 length: 12 amino acids.

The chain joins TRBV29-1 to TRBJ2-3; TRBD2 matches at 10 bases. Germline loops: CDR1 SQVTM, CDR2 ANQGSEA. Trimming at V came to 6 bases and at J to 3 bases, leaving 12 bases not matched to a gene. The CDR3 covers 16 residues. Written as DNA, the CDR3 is TGCAGCGTCCTACGACTAGCGGGCCTTGGGACAGATACGCAGTATTTT. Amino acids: CSVLRLAGLGTDTQYF.

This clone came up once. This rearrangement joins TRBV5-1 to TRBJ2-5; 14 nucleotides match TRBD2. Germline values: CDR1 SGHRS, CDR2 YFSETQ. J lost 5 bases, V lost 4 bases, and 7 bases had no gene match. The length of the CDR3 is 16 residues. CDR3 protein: CASSPGLAGVEETQYF. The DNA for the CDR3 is TGCGCCAGCAGCCCGGGACTAGCGGGAGTGGAGGAGACCCAGTACTTC.

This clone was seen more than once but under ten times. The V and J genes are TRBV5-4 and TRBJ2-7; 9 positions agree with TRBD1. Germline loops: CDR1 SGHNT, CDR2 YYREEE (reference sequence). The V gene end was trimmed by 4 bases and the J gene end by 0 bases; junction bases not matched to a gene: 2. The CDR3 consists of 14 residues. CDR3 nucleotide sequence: TGTGCCAGCAGCCTGGGACAGGGCTCCTACGAGCAGTACTTC. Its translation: CASSLGQGSYEQYF.

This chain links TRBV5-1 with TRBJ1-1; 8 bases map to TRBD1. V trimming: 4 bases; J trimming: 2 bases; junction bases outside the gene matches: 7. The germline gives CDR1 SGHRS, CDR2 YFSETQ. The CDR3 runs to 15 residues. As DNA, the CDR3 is TGCGCCAGCAGCCCACCGACAGGGGCCAACACTGAAGCTTTCTTT. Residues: CASSPPTGANTEAFF.

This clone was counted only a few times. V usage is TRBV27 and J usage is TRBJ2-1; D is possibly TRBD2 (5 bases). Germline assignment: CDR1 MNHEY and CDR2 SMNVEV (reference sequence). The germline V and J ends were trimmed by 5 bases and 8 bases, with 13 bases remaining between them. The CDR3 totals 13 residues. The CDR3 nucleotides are TGTGCCAGCAGTCTACAAGACGGGGATGAGCAGTTCTTC. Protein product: CASSLQDGDEQFF.

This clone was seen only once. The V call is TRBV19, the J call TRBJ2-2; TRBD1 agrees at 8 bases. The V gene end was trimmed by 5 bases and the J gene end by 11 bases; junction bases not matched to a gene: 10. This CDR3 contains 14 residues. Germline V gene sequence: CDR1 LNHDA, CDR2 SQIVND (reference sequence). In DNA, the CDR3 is TGTGCCAGTAGTCTCCGGGACAGGAGACGCGAGCTGTTTTTT. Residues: CASSLRDRRRELFF.

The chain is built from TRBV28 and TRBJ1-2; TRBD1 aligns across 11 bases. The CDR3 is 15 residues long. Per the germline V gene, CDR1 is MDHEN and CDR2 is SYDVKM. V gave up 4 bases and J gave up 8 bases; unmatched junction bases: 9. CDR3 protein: CASSSLGDRGRGYTF. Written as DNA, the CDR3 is TGTGCCAGCAGTTCCCTCGGGGACAGGGGGAGAGGCTACACCTTC.

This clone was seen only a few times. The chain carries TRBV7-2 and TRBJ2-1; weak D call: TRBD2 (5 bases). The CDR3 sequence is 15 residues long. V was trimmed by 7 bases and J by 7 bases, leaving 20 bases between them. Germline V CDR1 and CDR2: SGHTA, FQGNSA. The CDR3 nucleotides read TGTGCCAGCAAGTTAGCAGGAGGAGTGCGGAATGAGCAGTTCTTC. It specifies CASKLAGGVRNEQFF.

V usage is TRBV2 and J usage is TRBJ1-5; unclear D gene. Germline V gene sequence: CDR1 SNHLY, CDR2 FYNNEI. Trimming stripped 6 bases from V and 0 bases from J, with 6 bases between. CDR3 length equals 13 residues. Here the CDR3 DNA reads TGTGCCAGCAGGGTAGATAGCAATCAGCCCCAGCATTTT. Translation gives CASRVDSNQPQHF.

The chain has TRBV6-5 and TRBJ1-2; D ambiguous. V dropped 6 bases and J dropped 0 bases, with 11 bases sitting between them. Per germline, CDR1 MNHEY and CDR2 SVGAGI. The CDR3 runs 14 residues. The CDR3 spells CASRGWASNYGYTF. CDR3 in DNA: TGTGCCAGCAGGGGCTGGGCCTCTAACTATGGCTACACCTTC.

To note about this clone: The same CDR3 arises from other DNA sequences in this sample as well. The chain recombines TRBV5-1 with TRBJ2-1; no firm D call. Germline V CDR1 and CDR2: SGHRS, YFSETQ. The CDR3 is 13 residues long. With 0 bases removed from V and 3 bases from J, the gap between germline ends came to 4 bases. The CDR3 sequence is CASSLDSYNEQFF. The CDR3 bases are TGCGCCAGCAGCTTGGATAGCTACAATGAGCAGTTCTTC.

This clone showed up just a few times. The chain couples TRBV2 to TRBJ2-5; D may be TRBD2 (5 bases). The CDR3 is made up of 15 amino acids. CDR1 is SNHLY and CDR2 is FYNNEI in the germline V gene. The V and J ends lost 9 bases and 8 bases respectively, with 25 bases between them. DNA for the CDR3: TGTGCCAGTTCTACCGGACTGACGCCCGATGGTACCCAGTACTTC. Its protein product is CASSTGLTPDGTQYF.

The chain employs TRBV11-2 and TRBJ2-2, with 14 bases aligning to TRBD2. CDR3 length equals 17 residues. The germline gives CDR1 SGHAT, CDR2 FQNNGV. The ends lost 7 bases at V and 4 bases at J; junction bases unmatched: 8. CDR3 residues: CASTGGGLAGGTGELFF. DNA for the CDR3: TGTGCCAGCACCGGGGGAGGACTAGCGGGAGGCACCGGGGAGCTGTTTTTT.

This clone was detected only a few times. Written as DNA, the CDR3 is TGTGCCATCAGTGTATTAGCGGGGAGCACAGATACGCAGTATTTT. Protein sequence: CAISVLAGSTDTQYF. The gene calls are TRBV10-3 and TRBJ2-3; 8 bases line up with TRBD2. The CDR3 runs 15 residues. Germline CDR1 reads ENHRY; CDR2 reads SYGVKD. V lost 4 bases, J lost 0 bases, and 3 bases stayed unmatched.